The TCR beta chain described here comes from a study of CD8 T cells in Susac syndrome. This CDR3 contains 18 residues. CDR1 is DFQATT, CDR2 SNEGSKA, per germline (reference sequence). The ends lost 1 base at V and 0 bases at J; junction bases unmatched: 12. Sequencing targeted TCR beta in blood CD8+ and CD4+ T cells. RNA amounts of 0.5 to 1 ug underwent reverse transcription with random hexamers. Amplification of TCR beta CDR3 used immunoSEQ multiplex PCR across 54 Vbeta and 13 Jbeta. TCRdb re-derived calls from the immunoSEQ multiplex PCR reads in MiXCR, one entry per CDR3 protein. Among about 49,000 distinct CDR3 sequences listed, more than 85% were seen once.

V is TRBV20-1 and J is TRBJ2-5; TRBD2 matches at 9 bases. Sequencing was done on a sample of CD8+ T cells from PBMCs. The sequence came from a human donor in good health. DNA for the CDR3: TGCAGTGCTAGAGGATACTTAGCGGGAGAGGTTAACCAAGAGACCCAGTACTTC. Amino acids: CSARGYLAGEVNQETQYF.